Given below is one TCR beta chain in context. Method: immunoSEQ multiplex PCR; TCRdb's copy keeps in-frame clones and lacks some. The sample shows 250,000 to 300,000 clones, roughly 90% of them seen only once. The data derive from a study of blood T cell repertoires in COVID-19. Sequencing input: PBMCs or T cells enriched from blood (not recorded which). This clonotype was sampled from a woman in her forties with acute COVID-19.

The CDR3 DNA sequence: TGCGCCAGCAGACAGGGACTAGGCGCCTACGAGCAGTACTTC. Translating gives CASRQGLGAYEQYF. V and J are TRBV5-1 and TRBJ2-7, with TRBD2 matching 8 bases. Trimming removed 5 bases from V and 2 bases from J; junction bases left unmatched: 6. The CDR3 length is 14 residues. The germline CDR1 and CDR2 sequences are SGHRS and YFSETQ.